Given below is one T cell receptor beta chain in context. Profiled with immunoSEQ multiplex PCR; TCRdb holds only in-frame clones, not every one. The sample includes more than 95,000 clones, less than 90% of them seen just once. CDR3 size: 12 residues. Germline V gene sequence: CDR1 SQVTM, CDR2 ANQGSEA. Trimming left V 4 bases short and J 6 bases short, with 11 bases between. The entry originates in a study of control samples from healthy donors and cancer patients. The chain couples TRBV29-1 to TRBJ2-3; D gene ambiguous. The TCR was taken from a man aged 18 to 29 in good health. The sequenced sample was blood. The CDR3 spells CSVVSGLDTQYF. The DNA of the CDR3 is TGCAGCGTTGTTTCGGGCTTGGATACGCAGTATTTT.